A single sample is the source of the 7 T cell receptor beta chains below, sequenced in a study of cytomegalovirus exposure and HLA in healthy donors. Primers included in the PCR were 60 Vbeta and 13 Jbeta primers. The method was immunoSEQ multiplex PCR; TCRdb's version includes in-frame clones alone and lacks a portion of them. Of over 200,000 clones listed, roughly 80% are singletons. Sequencing was done on a sample of PBMCs. The source is a male donor in good health and CMV-seronegative.

Concerning this clone: The junction does not match germline at one end; this may be a read error. The chain couples TRBV5-5 to TRBJ2-7; D possibly corresponds to TRBD1 (6 bases). The CDR3 has 12 residues. Germline V lookup: CDR1 SGHKS, CDR2 YYEKEE (reference sequence). This CDR3 reads CASRLDSPRQYF. As DNA, the CDR3 is TGTGCCAGCAGATTGGACAGTCCTCGGCAGTACTTC.

This clone was counted only a few times. The rearrangement uses TRBV28 and TRBJ1-2; TRBD1 agrees at 9 bases. Per the germline V gene, CDR1 is MDHEN and CDR2 is SYDVKM. Losses at the gene ends were 5 bases for V and 8 bases for J; bases not matched to a gene: 6. This CDR3 has 13 residues. CDR3: CASSDRGIWGYTF. The CDR3 region has the DNA TGTGCCAGCAGTGACAGGGGGATTTGGGGCTACACCTTC.

The chain links TRBV25-1 to TRBJ2-5; D might be TRBD1 (6 bases). The germline V gene has CDR1 MGHDK and CDR2 SYGVNS. The CDR3 has 14 amino acids. Trimming stripped 5 bases from V and 5 bases from J, with 15 bases between. The CDR3 DNA follows: TGTGCCAGCAGTCGGACAGCTGAGAGGGAGACCCAGTACTTC. This translates into CASSRTAERETQYF. The full variable domain, rest sourced from reference TRBV25-1 and TRBJ2-5, is EADIYQTPRYLVIGTGKKITLECSQTMGHDKMYWYQQDPGMELHLIHYSYGVNSTEKGDLSSESTVSRIRTEHFPLTLESARPSHTSQYLCASSRTAERETQYFGPGTRLLVL.

The V call is TRBV28, the J call TRBJ2-7; 10 nucleotides match TRBD2. Looked up from germline, CDR1 is MDHEN and CDR2 is SYDVKM. This CDR3 has 15 residues. V dropped 5 bases and J dropped 6; count of bases not matched to a gene: 10. The CDR3 nucleotides are TGTGCCAGCAGTGGGGGGGCTAGCGGGAGTTTCGAGCAGTACTTC. Protein: CASSGGASGSFEQYF.

Notes on this clone: The same CDR3 arises from other DNA sequences in this sample as well. This chain connects TRBV27 to TRBJ2-7; D gene uncertain. CDR1 MNHEY and CDR2 SMNVEV come from the germline V gene (reference sequence). V lost 6 bases, J lost 0 bases, and 6 bases lay in between. The CDR3 runs to 12 residues. This chain's CDR3 is CASSSLSYEQYF. The CDR3 region has the DNA TGTGCCAGCAGCTCCCTCTCCTACGAGCAGTACTTC.

The gene calls are TRBV5-6 and TRBJ2-3; TRBD2 matches 10 bases. V was pared by 2 bases and J by 3 bases, with 6 bases of the junction left unmatched. CDR3 size: 16 residues. Per the germline V gene, CDR1 is SGHDT and CDR2 is YYEEEE. The CDR3 coding sequence is TGTGCCAGCAGCTTTGACCCGGGACTAGCGACAGATACGCAGTATTTT. It is translated as CASSFDPGLATDTQYF.

The CDR3 DNA sequence: TGTGCCAGCAGTTCCCGGGGGGGGGAGCAGTTCTTC. It yields the protein CASSSRGGEQFF. The rearrangement joins TRBV6-5 to TRBJ2-1, with 8 bases lining up with TRBD2. Germline V gene sequence: CDR1 MNHEY, CDR2 SVGAGI. The CDR3 is made up of 12 amino acids. Germline trimming cut 4 bases from V and 10 bases from J; bases unmatched to any gene: 3.